This is a list of T cell receptor beta chains from one sample in a study of blood T cell repertoires in COVID-19. Libraries were prepared by immunoSEQ multiplex PCR; TCRdb keeps only in-frame clonotypes and omits some of them. The sample has some 130,000 clones, about 78% seen once; the top ten hold 9.5% to 13%. Sequencing input: peripheral blood. The receptors derive from a man aged 55-75 years who had recovered from COVID-19. The CDR3 runs from the conserved cysteine through the conserved F or W. The D gene is left open where the match is weak. Clone size is given for some rows only: seen once, a few or many times, or a class if the clone is expanded.

TRBV30	-	TRBJ1-2	-	TGTGCCTGGAGCGTCATTGGGGCAGGCGTTCATGGCTACACCTTC	CAWSVIGAGVHGYTF
TRBV28	-	TRBJ2-7	few	TGTGCCAGCAGCTTCGCCTACGAGCAGTACTTC	CASSFAYEQYF
TRBV6-5	-	TRBJ1-2	few	TGTGCCAGCACCTCGGAGGGGCGCGACTATGGCTACACCTTC	CASTSEGRDYGYTF
TRBV7-2	-	TRBJ2-5	many	TGTGCCAGCAGCTTGGATCCCCCCCCTAGGGAGACCCAGTACTTC	CASSLDPPPRETQYF
TRBV27	TRBD1	TRBJ1-1	-	TGTGCCAGCAGAAGTGGGGTGGGACAGAGGAACACTGAAGCTTTCTTT	CASRSGVGQRNTEAFF
TRBV3-1/TRBV3-2	TRBD2	TRBJ2-3	-	TGTGCCAGCAGCCGACTAGCGGGAGGTCCAGATACGCAGTATTTT	CASSRLAGGPDTQYF
TRBV7-8	TRBD1	TRBJ2-1	-	TGTGCCAGCAGCCCGAAGGGGACAGCTGTTGAGCAGTTCTTC	CASSPKGTAVEQFF
TRBV7-3	-	TRBJ2-2	few	TGTGCCAGCAGCTTAAGGGGTATACAGGGGAGGACCGGGGAGCTGTTTTTT	CASSLRGIQGRTGELFF
TRBV7-2	TRBD2	TRBJ2-3	-	TGTGCCAGCAGCTTATTTGCGGGGGGAGGTAGGGATACGCAGTATTTT	CASSLFAGGGRDTQYF
TRBV3-1/TRBV3-2	TRBD2	TRBJ2-2	once	TGTGCCAGCAGCCAAGCTACTAGCGGTACCAACACCGGGGAGCTGTTTTTT	CASSQATSGTNTGELFF
TRBV6-4	TRBD1	TRBJ1-2	-	TGTGCCAGCAGTTCCTCCGGGACAGGTGTCTATGGCTACACCTTC	CASSSSGTGVYGYTF
TRBV7-2	-	TRBJ1-1	-	TGTGCCAGCAGCTTAGAAGGAGGACGCACTGAAGCTTTCTTT	CASSLEGGRTEAFF
TRBV6-5	TRBD2	TRBJ2-5	-	TGTGCCAGCAGTCCAGGGACTAGCGGTAAAGAGACCCAGTACTTC	CASSPGTSGKETQYF
TRBV5-8	TRBD2	TRBJ2-1	-	TGTGCCAGCAGCTTGGTGGGGCTAGCGGGACGGGGTGAGCAGTTCTTC	CASSLVGLAGRGEQFF
TRBV7-9	TRBD1	TRBJ2-6	-	TGTGCCAGCAGCTTGGGGACAGGGGGCGTTGGGGCCAACGTCCTGACTTTC	CASSLGTGGVGANVLTF
TRBV7-2	TRBD1	TRBJ2-2	-	TGTGCCAGCAGCCTAATCGTCGGACAGGGCGGGGAGCTGTTTTTT	CASSLIVGQGGELFF
TRBV29-1	TRBD1	TRBJ1-1	-	TGCAGCGCCCGGACAGGGGGCCGGGACACTGAAGCTTTCTTT	CSARTGGRDTEAFF
TRBV3-1/TRBV3-2	-	TRBJ2-4	-	TGTGCCACCGCGTCTCGGAACATTCAGTACTTC	CATASRNIQYF
TRBV19	-	TRBJ1-5	-	TGTGCCAGTAGCCCTACAGGCCCCAGGGAAGCCCAGCATTTT	CASSPTGPREAQHF
TRBV2	-	TRBJ2-2	few	TGTGCCAGCAGGCGGCTAGTAAGGGAGGGGGAGCTGTTTTTT	CASRRLVREGELFF
TRBV6-2/TRBV6-3	TRBD2	TRBJ2-2	few	TGTGCCAGCAGCCTTCCTAGCGGGAACACCGGGGAGCTGTTTTTT	CASSLPSGNTGELFF
TRBV2	TRBD2	TRBJ2-1	-	TGTGCCAGCAGTGCTCGACTAGCGGGCTACAATGAGCAGTTCTTC	CASSARLAGYNEQFF
TRBV6-5	-	TRBJ2-5	-	TGTGCCACCAATCGGGGAGAGACCCAGTACTTC	CATNRGETQYF
TRBV2	-	TRBJ2-1	-	TGTGCCAGCAGTGCCGGACCCCAGGGGTCGCAGTTCTTC	CASSAGPQGSQFF
TRBV10-1	TRBD2	TRBJ2-1	-	TGCGCCAGCAGTGGCCCATTAAATTCTAGCGGGGGACCCCCAACTTCCTACAATGAGCAGTTCTTC	CASSGPLNSSGGPPTSYNEQFF
TRBV18	-	TRBJ2-1	-	TGTGCCAGCTCCCCCGGTAATACAGGGTTCGGTGAGCAGTTCTTC	CASSPGNTGFGEQFF
TRBV19	-	TRBJ2-1	-	TGTGCCAGCAAGGGGGGAGGGCCGTTAGCCTACAATGAGCAGTTCTTC	CASKGGGPLAYNEQFF
TRBV28	-	TRBJ1-2	-	TGTGCCAGCAGTTTCTCCAGGAACTATGGCTACACCTTC	CASSFSRNYGYTF
TRBV19	-	TRBJ2-7	-	TGTGCCAGTAGTCTCGGGGAGGTTTCCTACGAGCAGTACTTC	CASSLGEVSYEQYF
TRBV19	-	TRBJ1-3	-	TGTGCCACCTCCATAGCCGGCCGATTCTCTGGAAACACCATATATTTT	CATSIAGRFSGNTIYF
TRBV3-1/TRBV3-2	-	TRBJ1-2	-	TGTGCCAGCAGCCAAGGCGGCCAGGGCCCTAACTATGGCTACACCTTC	CASSQGGQGPNYGYTF
TRBV7-3	-	TRBJ2-2	-	TGTGCCAGCAGCCCCTCAGGAGGTGGATCGGGGGAGCTGTTTTTT	CASSPSGGGSGELFF
TRBV6-5	TRBD1	TRBJ2-7	-	TGTGCCAGCAGTTGGGACAGAAGCTCCTACGAGCAGTACTTC	CASSWDRSSYEQYF
TRBV7-3	-	TRBJ2-2	-	TGTGCCAGCAGCTTATCCGGAGAGGACGGGGAGCTGTTTTTT	CASSLSGEDGELFF
TRBV7-9	-	TRBJ1-4	-	TGTGCCAGCAGCCCCCCGGCGGCAGGGTCTAATGAAAAACTGTTTTTT	CASSPPAAGSNEKLFF
TRBV3-1/TRBV3-2	-	TRBJ1-3	few	TGTGCCAGCAGCCAAGGAATAGCCTCTGGAAACACCATATATTTT	CASSQGIASGNTIYF
TRBV7-2	-	TRBJ2-7	-	TGTGCCAGCAGCTTAGCGGCCCGCGGAACGGCCTACGAGCAGTACTTC	CASSLAARGTAYEQYF
TRBV10-3	-	TRBJ1-5	-	TGTGCCATCAGTGAGGGCGGGCAGAATCAGCCCCAGCATTTT	CAISEGGQNQPQHF
TRBV6-2/TRBV6-3	-	TRBJ1-1	once	TGTGCCAGCAGTTACATCGAGCAGGCTGAAGCTTTCTTT	CASSYIEQAEAFF
TRBV30	-	TRBJ1-1	-	TGTGCCTGGAGTGTACTAAACGGAGCTTTCTTT	CAWSVLNGAFF
TRBV9	TRBD2	TRBJ2-3	-	TGTGCCAGCAGCGTAGGGGCGGGAGTTACAGATACGCAGTATTTT	CASSVGAGVTDTQYF
TRBV9	TRBD1	TRBJ1-1	-	TGTGCCAGCAGCGCGGGGGACAGGGGGTCCACTGAAGCTTTCTTT	CASSAGDRGSTEAFF
TRBV19	-	TRBJ2-1	-	TGTGCCAGTAGAACGTTAGGAGCGAGGAATGAGCAGTTCTTC	CASRTLGARNEQFF
TRBV7-9	-	TRBJ1-5	-	TGTGCCAGCAGCCTACAGCTTTATAGCAATCAGCCCCAGCATTTT	CASSLQLYSNQPQHF
TRBV4-1	TRBD1	TRBJ1-4	-	TGCGCCAGCAGCCTTACGGGACAGGGATTTGAAAAACTGTTTTTT	CASSLTGQGFEKLFF
TRBV4-1	-	TRBJ1-1	-	TGCGCCAGCAGCCAAGATAACAGGAGGAACACTGAAGCTTTCTTT	CASSQDNRRNTEAFF
TRBV5-1	-	TRBJ2-3	-	TGCGCCAGCAGCTTGGACGGGGTCCTGGCTACGCAGTATTTT	CASSLDGVLATQYF
TRBV6-5	-	TRBJ1-1	-	TGTGCCAGCAGGAGAACTCAGAACACTGAAGCTTTCTTT	CASRRTQNTEAFF
TRBV6-6	-	TRBJ2-7	-	TGTGCCAGCAGTTACTCCGGGGCAGGGGGGCACGAGCAGTACTTC	CASSYSGAGGHEQYF
TRBV2	TRBD2	TRBJ2-3	-	TGTGCCAGCACCGCGGGGGGTCCTAATTCAGATACGCAGTATTTT	CASTAGGPNSDTQYF
TRBV5-8	TRBD2	TRBJ2-3	-	TGTGCCAGCAGCCGGAGGACTAGCGGGGGGGCGACAGATACGCAGTATTTT	CASSRRTSGGATDTQYF
TRBV7-9	-	TRBJ2-7	few	TGTGCCAGCAGCCCGCGGTCGGTCCTAAGCTCCTACGAGCAGTACTTC	CASSPRSVLSSYEQYF
TRBV4-3	-	TRBJ2-1	few	TGCGCCAGCAGCCTCGTCCCGGGGAGGAATTACAATGAGCAGTTCTTC	CASSLVPGRNYNEQFF
TRBV6-1	TRBD1	TRBJ1-5	-	TGTGCCAGCAGTTCCGGGACAGGGGTTTATCAGCCCCAGCATTTT	CASSSGTGVYQPQHF